Each of the 23 T cell receptor beta chains below was sequenced from the same sample in a study of cytomegalovirus exposure and HLA in healthy donors. PCR primers comprised 60 Vbeta and 13 Jbeta primers. Generated by immunoSEQ multiplex PCR, the TCRdb table keeps only in-frame clones and is missing some. Among about 200,000 clones listed, roughly 80% were seen once. Sequencing was carried out using PBMCs. Source of these receptors: a girl aged 2 to 10 in good health and CMV-seronegative.

The rearrangement uses TRBV6-5 and TRBJ2-7; TRBD1 agrees at 9 bases. CDR3 length equals 15 residues. J lost 3 bases, V lost 2 bases, and 5 bases had no gene match. Germline CDR1 reads MNHEY; CDR2 reads SVGAGI. The CDR3 reads CASSYGGTGSYEQYF. The CDR3 bases are TGTGCCAGCAGTTACGGTGGGACAGGGAGCTACGAGCAGTACTTC.

CDR3 nucleotide sequence: TGTGCCAGCAGCCCCACCTCCCAGGGGGCGTGGGCAGATACGCAGTATTTT. It translates to CASSPTSQGAWADTQYF. The chain has TRBV9 and TRBJ2-3, with 8 bases aligning to TRBD1. From germline, CDR1 is SGDLS and CDR2 YYNGEE. V trimming: 4 bases; J trimming: 4 bases; junction bases outside the gene matches: 14. The CDR3 has 17 residues.

The chain employs TRBV7-3 and TRBJ2-5; perhaps TRBD2 as D (6 bases). CDR1 and CDR2 (germline): SGHTA, FQGTGA. Trimming removed 5 bases at V and 7 bases at J, with 17 bases between. The CDR3 extends over 14 amino acids. The DNA for the CDR3 is TGTGCCAGCAGCCCGGTGGGGGGTAGGGCGACCCAGTACTTC. It codes for CASSPVGGRATQYF.

The chain uses TRBV5-4 and TRBJ2-6; D unresolved. CDR1 and CDR2 from the germline V gene are SGHNT and YYREEE (reference sequence). Trimming pared 4 bases from V and 0 bases from J, leaving 11 bases between. CDR3 size: 16 residues. The CDR3 DNA sequence: TGTGCCAGCAGCCCCCTCCCCCCCTCTGGGGCCAACGTCCTGACTTTC. The encoded protein is CASSPLPPSGANVLTF.

The rearrangement uses TRBV5-1 and TRBJ2-7, with TRBD1 as a possible D gene (5 bases). Germline CDR1 is SGHRS and CDR2 is YFSETQ. The CDR3 consists of 13 residues. V was clipped by 4 bases and J by 4 bases, with 12 bases between them. The CDR3 spells CASSQGAGYEQYF. Written as DNA, the CDR3 is TGCGCCAGCAGCCAAGGGGCTGGGTACGAGCAGTACTTC.

The chain joins TRBV10-1 to TRBJ2-7; a weak D match, TRBD1 (6 bases). CDR1 is WNHNN and CDR2 is SYGVQD in the germline V gene (reference sequence). Trimming took 3 bases from V and 7 from J, leaving 16 bases between them. The CDR3 is made up of 14 amino acids. The CDR3: CASSDSTGSPEQYF. CDR3 bases: TGCGCCAGCAGTGATTCGACAGGTTCTCCAGAGCAGTACTTC.

The chain combines TRBV7-3 with TRBJ2-3, with a weak D call TRBD2 (6 bases). The CDR3 is made up of 11 amino acids. Germline V gives CDR1 SGHTA, CDR2 FQGTGA. With 5 bases removed from V and 6 bases from J, the gap between germline ends came to 6 bases. The CDR3 region has the DNA TGTGCCAGCAGCCGGGGGGATACGCAGTATTTT. It codes for CASSRGDTQYF.

The rearrangement uses TRBV6-5 and TRBJ2-7, with D possibly matching TRBD2 (5 bases). V was trimmed by 4 bases and J by 2 bases, leaving 12 bases between them. The CDR3 consists of 14 residues. The germline V gene has CDR1 MNHEY and CDR2 SVGAGI. The DNA for the CDR3 is TGTGCCAGCAGTTTGTGGACGGGGACCTACGAGCAGTACTTC. Its translation is CASSLWTGTYEQYF.

In its sample, this clone was seen once. J is TRBJ2-6 and V is TRBV4-1, with a weak D call TRBD1 (6 bases). V lost 4 bases and J 1 base, leaving 17 bases between the germline ends. The germline V gene has CDR1 MGHRA and CDR2 YSYEKL. This CDR3 contains 18 residues. The CDR3 DNA follows: TGCGCCAGCAGCCTTACTAGGGGACAAACGTCTGGGGCCAACGTCCTGACTTTC. The encoded protein is CASSLTRGQTSGANVLTF.

V is TRBV6-1 and J is TRBJ1-2; weak D call: TRBD1 (6 bases). CDR3 length: 14 amino acids. Trimming pared 1 base from V and 6 bases from J, leaving 12 bases between. CDR1 and CDR2 (germline): MNHNS, SASEGT. DNA of the CDR3: TGTGCCAGCAGTGAAGGGACAGTTTCCCATGGCTACACCTTC. Translated, it gives CASSEGTVSHGYTF.

This clone was observed a few times. The chain recombines TRBV5-1 with TRBJ1-4, with 9 nucleotides matching TRBD1. CDR3 length equals 17 residues. The V segment lost 4 bases and the J segment 3 bases; nucleotides outside the gene matches: 10. CDR1 is SGHRS, CDR2 YFSETQ, per germline. The CDR3 coding sequence is TGCGCCAGCAGCCAGGGACAGGGAAATGTGGCTAATGAAAAACTGTTTTTT. Translation gives CASSQGQGNVANEKLFF.

The V gene is TRBV10-2, the J gene TRBJ2-7; no firm D call. Germline V gives CDR1 WSHSY, CDR2 SAAADI. Trimming shortened V by 11 bases and J by 6 bases, and 17 bases separated the two germline ends. This CDR3 has 12 residues. This CDR3 reads CAGNRLTREQYF. For the CDR3, the DNA is TGCGCCGGAAACCGACTGACTCGCGAGCAGTACTTC.

CDR3 nucleotides: TGTGCCTGGAGTGTAGTCAGGGTCGAGGTGGACTACACCTTC. This translates into CAWSVVRVEVDYTF. The chain employs TRBV30 and TRBJ1-2; D may be TRBD1 (5 bases). The CDR3 has 14 residues. Between the trimmed V and J ends, which lost 0 bases and 10 bases, there was a span of 18 bases. The germline V gene has CDR1 GTSNPN and CDR2 SVGIG (reference sequence). Together with reference TRBV30 and TRBJ1-2, the CDR3 gives the full variable domain: SQTIHQWPATLVQPVGSPLSLECTVEGTSNPNLYWYRQAAGRGLQLLFYSVGIGQISSEVPQNLSASRPQDRQFILSSKKLLLSDSGFYLCAWSVVRVEVDYTFGSGTRLTVV.

This sequence joins TRBV27 and TRBJ1-2; a weak D match, TRBD1 (5 bases). CDR3 size: 15 residues. The germline V and J ends were trimmed by 2 bases and 2 bases, with 12 bases remaining between them. Germline-derived CDR1 and CDR2 are MNHEY and SMNVEV (reference sequence). The CDR3 sequence: CASSLTQGPNYGYTF. CDR3 DNA sequence: TGTGCCAGCAGTTTAACGCAGGGCCCCAACTATGGCTACACCTTC.

The rearrangement joins TRBV6-1 to TRBJ1-1, with TRBD1 matching 8 bases. V shed 4 bases and J 3 bases; nucleotides not matched to a gene: 13. Looked up from germline, CDR1 is MNHNS and CDR2 is SASEGT. The CDR3 consists of 17 residues. The CDR3 region is CASSVIYRTGLYTEAFF. DNA of the CDR3: TGTGCCAGCAGTGTAATTTATCGGACAGGGCTTTACACTGAAGCTTTCTTT.

This clone was seen more than once but under ten times. The chain recombines TRBV5-1 with TRBJ2-3; weak D call: TRBD1 (5 bases). The germline V gene has CDR1 SGHRS and CDR2 YFSETQ. V lost 4 bases to trimming and J lost 1 base, with 10 bases between them. The CDR3 contains 14 residues. For the CDR3, the DNA is TGCGCCAGCAGCGCCCTAGGGGGCACAGATACGCAGTATTTT. It is translated as CASSALGGTDTQYF.

The chain has TRBV7-3 and TRBJ2-6; 7 nucleotides align to TRBD1. This CDR3 region has 16 residues. CDR1 is SGHTA and CDR2 is FQGTGA in the germline V gene. J lost 4 bases, V lost 5 bases, and 8 bases had no gene match. Here the CDR3 DNA reads TGTGCCAGCAGCCCCCAGGGGGAGCCAGGGGCCAACGTCCTGACTTTC. It is translated as CASSPQGEPGANVLTF.

A remark on this clone: Its ends do not fully match the called genes, so a read error is possible. The chain combines TRBV7-9 with TRBJ1-4, with no clear D. This CDR3 spans 17 amino acids. Germline assignment: CDR1 SEHNR and CDR2 FQNEAQ (reference sequence). The CDR3 nucleotides are TGTTCCAGCAGCTCCTTTGGTAGAGGCGCACGAAGTGAAAAACTGTTTTTT. Its protein is CSSSSFGRGARSEKLFF.

This clone was seen more than once but under ten times. The rearrangement joins TRBV5-1 to TRBJ1-1; D is perhaps TRBD1 (5 bases). With 0 bases removed from V and 7 bases from J, the gap between germline ends came to 10 bases. The germline V gene has CDR1 SGHRS and CDR2 YFSETQ. The CDR3 has 13 amino acids. CDR3 residues: CASSLVGTGEAFF. The DNA of the CDR3 is TGCGCCAGCAGCTTGGTTGGAACAGGTGAAGCTTTCTTT.

The rearrangement uses TRBV30 and TRBJ1-1, with D hard to call. This CDR3 comprises 12 residues. Germline V gene sequence: CDR1 GTSNPN, CDR2 SVGIG (reference sequence). V was clipped by 1 base and J by 1 base, with 4 bases between them. CDR3 protein: CAWSAGNTEAFF. CDR3 in DNA: TGTGCCTGGAGTGCGGGGAACACTGAAGCTTTCTTT.

The chain employs TRBV5-1 and TRBJ2-2; 7 bases are shared with TRBD1. This CDR3 comprises 15 residues. The trim removed 5 bases at V and 5 bases at J, leaving 9 bases unmatched. Germline values: CDR1 SGHRS, CDR2 YFSETQ. The chain's CDR3 is CASSSTLGQTGELFF. The CDR3 nucleotides read TGCGCCAGCAGTTCGACCCTGGGACAGACCGGGGAGCTGTTTTTT.

The V and J genes are TRBV6-1 and TRBJ2-2; the match to TRBD2 covers 9 bases. The CDR3 contains 15 residues. The germline CDR1 and CDR2 sequences are MNHNS and SASEGT. V gave up 1 base and J gave up 6 bases; unmatched junction bases: 3. Here the CDR3 DNA reads TGTGCCAGCAGTGAAGAAACTAGCGGGCCCGGGGAGCTGTTTTTT. Amino acid sequence: CASSEETSGPGELFF.

This sequence joins TRBV11-2 and TRBJ2-7; possibly TRBD1 for D (6 bases). The CDR3 runs 15 residues. Germline V gives CDR1 SGHAT, CDR2 FQNNGV. V was shortened by 5 bases and J by 0 bases, with 14 bases between the two germline ends. The CDR3 is CASSRGHKSSYEQYF. In nucleotides, the CDR3 is TGTGCCAGCAGCCGGGGACACAAAAGCTCCTACGAGCAGTACTTC. Full variable domain (outside the CDR3, taken from reference TRBV11-2 and TRBJ2-7): EAGVAQSPRYKIIEKRQSVAFWCNPISGHATLYWYQQILGQGPKLLIQFQNNGVVDDSQLPKDRFSAERLKGVDSTLKIQPAKLEDSAVYLCASSRGHKSSYEQYFGPGTRLTVT.